These 9 T cell receptor beta chains share one sample of origin, sequenced in a study of blood T cell repertoires in COVID-19. Method: immunoSEQ multiplex PCR; TCRdb's copy keeps in-frame clones and lacks some. The table includes roughly 150,000 clones, about 88% detected once. The sample taken for sequencing was peripheral blood. Receptor source: a woman between 50 and 59 years old with COVID-19, enrolled during active disease.

The rearrangement joins TRBV9 to TRBJ1-1; 10 bases align to TRBD1. The germline V gene encodes CDR1 SGDLS and CDR2 YYNGEE. Losses at the gene ends were 0 bases for V and 1 base for J; bases not matched to a gene: 6. The CDR3 loop spans 17 amino acids. The CDR3: CASSVGGTGAANTEAFF. CDR3 bases: TGTGCCAGCAGCGTAGGTGGGACAGGGGCCGCGAACACTGAAGCTTTCTTT.

Turning to this clone: The same CDR3 also results from other DNA sequences found in this sample. The rearrangement joins TRBV7-7 to TRBJ2-5; 9 nucleotides line up with TRBD1. The CDR3 spans 13 residues. V dropped 5 bases and J dropped 5; count of bases not matched to a gene: 3. Germline V gene data show CDR1 as SSHAT and CDR2 as FNYEAQ (reference sequence). CDR3 residues: CASSLGQGETQYF. The DNA for the CDR3 is TGTGCCAGCAGCCTCGGACAGGGGGAGACCCAGTACTTC.

This chain connects TRBV3-1 (or the pseudogene TRBV3-2) to TRBJ2-7, with TRBD1 matching 8 bases. CDR1 and CDR2 from the germline V gene are LGHDT and YNNKEL (reference sequence). V gave up 1 base and J gave up 6 bases; unmatched junction bases: 2. The CDR3 is 13 amino acids. The CDR3 region is CASSQADRVEQYF. The CDR3 DNA follows: TGTGCCAGCAGCCAAGCGGACAGGGTCGAGCAGTACTTC.

The chain couples TRBV14 to TRBJ2-3, with D perhaps matching TRBD2 (6 bases). V lost 3 bases and J 6 bases, leaving 7 bases between the germline ends. The CDR3 loop spans 12 amino acids. Germline V CDR1 and CDR2: SGHDN, FVKESK. The CDR3 region has the DNA TGTGCCAGCAGCCAGAGCGGGGATACGCAGTATTTT. This codes for CASSQSGDTQYF.

The chain has TRBV11-2 and TRBJ1-6; the D gene is possibly TRBD1 (5 bases). V was shortened by 5 bases and J by 5 bases, with 10 bases between the two germline ends. The CDR3 has 14 residues. Germline assignment: CDR1 SGHAT and CDR2 FQNNGV. CDR3 sequence reads: CASSLGLNNSPLHF. DNA for the CDR3: TGTGCCAGCAGCCTGGGACTGAATAATTCACCCCTCCACTTT.

The chain recombines TRBV6-6 with TRBJ1-1; D is ambiguous. The CDR3 spans 14 residues. Per germline, CDR1 MNHNY and CDR2 SVGAGI (reference sequence). The V gene lost 2 bases and the J gene lost 0 bases, with 7 bases spanning the gap. Written as DNA, the CDR3 is TGTGCCAGCAGTTACGCAGAATTGAACACTGAAGCTTTCTTT. Protein sequence: CASSYAELNTEAFF.

The chain carries TRBV5-4 and TRBJ2-3, with 13 bases aligning to TRBD2. The CDR3 is made up of 15 amino acids. Germline trimming cut 0 bases from V and 6 bases from J; bases unmatched to any gene: 1. Looked up from germline, CDR1 is SGHNT and CDR2 is YYREEE (reference sequence). The CDR3 region has the DNA TGTGCCAGCAGCTTGGAACTAGCGGGGGGGGATACGCAGTATTTT. Its protein product is CASSLELAGGDTQYF.

The chain couples TRBV30 to TRBJ1-4; D is possibly TRBD1 (6 bases). This CDR3 has 14 residues. Germline lookup yields CDR1 GTSNPN and CDR2 SVGIG (reference sequence). V lost 3 bases and J lost 7, with 15 bases in between. Here the CDR3 DNA reads TGTGCCTGGAGCTCGGTCAGGGGTGGTGAAAAACTGTTTTTT. Translation gives CAWSSVRGGEKLFF.

This sequence joins TRBV2 and TRBJ1-1; D ambiguous. The CDR3 extends over 15 amino acids. Germline lookup yields CDR1 SNHLY and CDR2 FYNNEI. Trimming shortened V by 7 bases and J by 1 base, and 16 bases separated the two germline ends. CDR3 in DNA: TGTGCCAGCATGCTCTATCAGACTGGGAACACTGAAGCTTTCTTT. Amino acid sequence: CASMLYQTGNTEAFF.